The 21 T cell receptor beta chains reported below all come from one sample, sequenced in a study of T cell responses to AZD1222 COVID-19 vaccine. The repertoire was sequenced with immunoSEQ multiplex PCR; TCRdb's copy has only in-frame clones and lacks some. Of 95,000 to 150,000 clones in the sample, about 85% were seen once. The material was peripheral blood, obtained 28 days after the second AZD1222 dose. These receptors were collected from an adult who received the AZD1222 COVID-19 vaccine.

This chain links TRBV29-1 with TRBJ2-4, with D maybe TRBD1 (5 bases). The CDR3 contains 11 residues. Trimming pared 4 bases from V and 7 bases from J, leaving 8 bases between. Per the germline V gene, CDR1 is SQVTM and CDR2 is ANQGSEA. DNA of the CDR3: TGCAGCGTTGTCGCAGGGAACATTCAGTACTTC. Its protein product is CSVVAGNIQYF.

The CDR3 DNA sequence: TGTGCCAGTACTTGGTCTTCCGATCAGCCCCAGCATTTT. This sequence encodes CASTWSSDQPQHF. The genes are TRBV19 and TRBJ1-5; the D is unclear. Germline CDR1 LNHDA, CDR2 SQIVND (reference sequence). V was shortened by 7 bases and J by 5 bases, with 12 bases between the two germline ends. This CDR3 contains 13 residues.

J is TRBJ2-1 and V is TRBV24-1; either TRBD1 or TRBD2 may fit D (7 bases each). Trimming pared 6 bases from V and 2 bases from J, leaving 13 bases between. The germline V gene encodes CDR1 KGHDR and CDR2 SFDVKD. This CDR3 has 15 residues. The CDR3 DNA reads as TGTGCCACCAGTCAGGGGGGGAGGCCCTACAATGAGCAGTTCTTC. This encodes CATSQGGRPYNEQFF.

CDR3: CASSLAGVETQYF. The DNA of the CDR3 is TGTGCCAGCAGCTTGGCAGGGGTGGAGACCCAGTACTTC. The chain recombines TRBV5-8 with TRBJ2-5; perhaps TRBD1 as D (6 bases). There are 13 residues in the CDR3. Germline assignment: CDR1 SGHTS and CDR2 YDEGEE. Trimming removed 0 bases from V and 5 bases from J, with 8 bases in between.

The chain recombines TRBV12-3 or TRBV12-4 with TRBJ1-2; D gene ambiguous. This CDR3 is 13 amino acids long. The germline V and J ends were trimmed by 3 bases and 4 bases, with 9 bases remaining between them. CDR3 amino acids: CASSFGEIYGYTF. CDR3 DNA sequence: TGTGCCAGCAGTTTTGGGGAGATCTATGGCTACACCTTC.

The chain combines TRBV9 with TRBJ1-1; the D gene is possibly TRBD1 (5 bases). Germline values: CDR1 SGDLS, CDR2 YYNGEE. V was clipped by 3 bases and J by 2 bases, with 14 bases between them. This CDR3 is built from 15 residues. CDR3 bases: TGTGCCAGCAGCGGGGGACTTACTCCTAACACTGAAGCTTTCTTT. Translation: CASSGGLTPNTEAFF.

The CDR3 reads CASSQQKRDRLGRADTQYF. For the CDR3, the DNA is TGCGCCAGCAGCCAACAAAAACGGGACAGGTTGGGGAGGGCAGATACGCAGTATTTT. The chain recombines TRBV4-3 with TRBJ2-3, with a weak D call TRBD1 (8 bases). Germline V gene sequence: CDR1 LGHNA, CDR2 YSLEER. V was clipped by 2 bases and J by 4 bases, with 25 bases between them. This CDR3 region has 19 residues.

This clone was seen a handful of times. This sequence joins TRBV9 and TRBJ2-2; D might be TRBD2 (7 bases). Trimming removed 0 bases from V and 1 base from J, with 25 bases in between. The CDR3 has 21 residues. In germline, CDR1 is SGDLS, CDR2 YYNGEE. The CDR3 nucleotides read TGTGCCAGCAGCGTAGAGAGGGAGGGACGGACAGAATGGGGGAACACCGGGGAGCTGTTTTTT. Amino acid sequence: CASSVEREGRTEWGNTGELFF.

The chain combines TRBV14 with TRBJ1-2; unclear D gene. Trimming shortened V by 0 bases and J by 8 bases, and 13 bases separated the two germline ends. Germline V gene lookup returns CDR1 SGHDN and CDR2 FVKESK. This CDR3 comprises 14 residues. This chain's CDR3 is CASSQDYGRTGYTF. CDR3 in DNA: TGTGCCAGCAGCCAAGATTACGGCAGAACCGGCTACACCTTC.

The chain links TRBV21-1 to TRBJ2-3; the table's D call TRBD1 went unverified against the DNA. TRBV21-1 is marked as a pseudogene. This CDR3 spans 17 amino acids. CDR3 bases: TGTGCCAGCAGCAAGGAGTGGGGGACAGGGCGCACAGATACGCAGTATTTT. Its protein product is CASSKEWGTGRTDTQYF.

The rearrangement links TRBV6-1 to TRBJ2-1; no clear D. V was clipped by 3 bases and J by 8 bases, with 17 bases between them. CDR1 is MNHNS and CDR2 is SASEGT in the germline V gene. This CDR3 is 15 amino acids long. The CDR3 nucleotides read TGTGCCAGCAGTGATGGTAGGCCCCATGGGGATGAGCAGTTCTTC. Translation gives CASSDGRPHGDEQFF.

The chain couples TRBV4-1 to TRBJ2-5; possible D gene TRBD1, 5 bases. The CDR3 has 13 amino acids. V shed 3 bases and J shed 5 bases, with 10 bases lying between them. Germline V gene data show CDR1 as MGHRA and CDR2 as YSYEKL. The CDR3 nucleotides are TGCGCCAGCAGCCAGGCAGGGTCGGAGACCCAGTACTTC. Protein: CASSQAGSETQYF.

This clone has only a few counts. The gene calls are TRBV6-2 or TRBV6-3 and TRBJ1-2; 7 bases match TRBD1. The germline V gene encodes CDR1 MNHEY and CDR2 SVGEGT. V lost 5 bases to trimming and J lost 0 bases; unmatched junction nucleotides: 6. There are 15 residues in the CDR3. CDR3 protein: CASSRQDRANYGYTF. Here the CDR3 DNA reads TGTGCCAGCAGTCGGCAAGACAGGGCTAACTATGGCTACACCTTC.

This chain links TRBV6-2 or TRBV6-3 with TRBJ2-1, with TRBD2 matching 12 bases. This CDR3 has 15 residues. Losses at the gene ends were 6 bases for V and 6 bases for J; bases not matched to a gene: 6. Germline assignment: CDR1 MNHEY and CDR2 SVGEGT. The CDR3 DNA is TGTGCCAGCAGCGAACTAGCGGGGGGCCTCAATGAGCAGTTCTTC. This gives the protein CASSELAGGLNEQFF.

The gene calls are TRBV3-1 (or the pseudogene TRBV3-2) and TRBJ1-3; D uncertain. There are 13 residues in the CDR3. The V gene's germline CDR1 is LGHDT and CDR2 YNNKEL (reference sequence). V was cut by 1 base and J by 4 bases, with 5 bases left in between. The CDR3 nucleotides are TGTGCCAGCAGCCAAGTAGAGGGAAACACCATATATTTT. Translating gives CASSQVEGNTIYF.

The rearrangement joins TRBV5-1 to TRBJ2-1, with D perhaps TRBD1 or TRBD2 (5 bases each). CDR3 length: 15 residues. The ends were cut back, 7 bases at V and 0 bases at J, with 14 bases in the middle. The V gene's germline CDR1 is SGHRS and CDR2 YFSETQ. CDR3 nucleotide sequence: TGCGCCAGCGGATGGGACGGTTCCTCCTACAATGAGCAGTTCTTC. This codes for CASGWDGSSYNEQFF.

The chain recombines TRBV7-9 with TRBJ1-2; the match to TRBD1 covers 8 bases. The V segment lost 6 bases and the J segment 8 bases; nucleotides outside the gene matches: 20. Germline CDR1 reads SEHNR; CDR2 reads FQNEAQ (reference sequence). The CDR3 is 17 amino acids. The CDR3 protein is CASSNSAGTGSLGGYTF. CDR3 DNA: TGTGCCAGCAGTAATTCCGCCGGGACAGGTTCGCTTGGGGGCTACACCTTC.

This clone came up a few times. CDR3 bases: TGTGCCAGCTCACAATGGGATACTCTGAACACTGAAGCTTTCTTT. Protein sequence: CASSQWDTLNTEAFF. This chain joins TRBV18 and TRBJ1-1, with D hard to call. The CDR3 has 15 residues. V was shortened by 4 bases and J by 0 bases, with 12 bases between the two germline ends. Germline values: CDR1 KGHSH, CDR2 LQKENI.

This chain connects TRBV5-1 to TRBJ2-1, with 11 nucleotides matching TRBD1. This CDR3 comprises 15 residues. J gave up 8 bases and V 2 bases, and 6 bases lay outside the gene matches. Germline V gene data show CDR1 as SGHRS and CDR2 as YFSETQ. CDR3 residues: CASSFGTGGYDEQFF. Here the CDR3 DNA reads TGCGCCAGCAGCTTCGGGACAGGGGGGTACGATGAGCAGTTCTTC.

This chain joins TRBV19 and TRBJ1-1; 7 bases map to TRBD1. Per germline, CDR1 LNHDA and CDR2 SQIVND (reference sequence). The trim removed 3 bases at V and 3 bases at J, leaving 1 base unmatched. The CDR3 length is 13 residues. This CDR3 is CASSIDRDTEAFF. For the CDR3, the DNA is TGTGCCAGTAGTATCGACAGGGACACTGAAGCTTTCTTT.

The genes are TRBV4-2 and TRBJ1-6, with TRBD1 as a possible D gene (6 bases). V gave up 0 bases and J gave up 7 bases, with 16 bases separating them. CDR3 size: 17 residues. In germline, CDR1 is LGHNA, CDR2 YNFKEQ. For the CDR3, the DNA is TGTGCCAGCAGCCAAGATCCGGGGGCAGGGAGAAATTCACCCCTCCACTTT. Protein sequence: CASSQDPGAGRNSPLHF.